This is a list of T cell receptor beta chains from one sample in a study of CD8 T cells in Susac syndrome. Each CDR3 protein is one row after TCRdb ran MiXCR on the immunoSEQ multiplex PCR reads. The sample shows 150,000 or so distinct CDR3 sequences, 94% of them seen only once. The sequenced sample was CD4+ T cells from PBMCs. Source of these receptors: a human donor with multiple sclerosis. The CDR3 runs from the conserved cysteine through the conserved F or W. The D gene is left open where the match is weak. Part of the rows lack a size; the others show once, few, many or a class for expanded clones.

>TRBV5-1|TRBJ2-2|TRBD1|-
TGCGCCAGCAGCACGTGGACAGGGAACACCGGGGAGCTGTTTTTT
CASSTWTGNTGELFF
>TRBV7-2|TRBJ2-7|-|-
TGTGCCAGCAGCTCGCGTGGGCTAGCGATTACCTACGAGCAGTACTTC
CASSSRGLAITYEQYF
>TRBV12-3/TRBV12-4|TRBJ1-1|-|once
TGTGCCAGCACCCGGGACCGAACCTACACTGAAGCTTTCTTT
CASTRDRTYTEAFF
>TRBV5-4|TRBJ2-1|TRBD1|once
TGTGCCAGCAGAAGCGGACAGGGCCATGAGCAGTTCTTC
CASRSGQGHEQFF
>TRBV4-1|TRBJ2-5|-|-
TGCGCCAGCAGCCAAGAGGGGGCGACAACCCAGTACTTC
CASSQEGATTQYF
>TRBV12-3/TRBV12-4|TRBJ1-3|-|-
TGTGCCAGCACAAACAAACAAGTGTACGGAAACACCATATATTTT
CASTNKQVYGNTIYF
>TRBV29-1|TRBJ2-7|-|-
TGCAGCGTTGCCGGAGTTGGCTCCGAGCAGCAGTACTTC
CSVAGVGSEQQYF
>TRBV24-1|TRBJ2-2|-|-
TGTGCCACCAGTGATTTGACCGGGGAGCTGTTTTTT
CATSDLTGELFF
>TRBV5-4|TRBJ2-5|TRBD1|-
TGTGCCAGCAGTCCGACAGGGGGCGAGGAGACCCAGTACTTC
CASSPTGGEETQYF
>TRBV3-1|TRBJ1-3|TRBD1|-
TGTGCCAGCAGGAGACAGGGCACATCTGGAAACACCATATATTTT
CASRRQGTSGNTIYF
>TRBV20-1|TRBJ2-3|-|-
TGCAGTGCTATGCGACAGCTCACAGATACGCAGTATTTT
CSAMRQLTDTQYF
>TRBV28|TRBJ2-1|-|-
TGTGCCAGCAGTTTAAGGGCGTCCGAGCAGTTCTTC
CASSLRASEQFF
>TRBV7-2|TRBJ2-1|-|once
TGTGCCAGCAGCAAAGGCACCCCCAATGAGCAGTTCTTC
CASSKGTPNEQFF
>TRBV20-1|TRBJ2-7|TRBD2|once
TGCAGTGCTATCGCGGGAGGAAGCTACGAGCAGTACTTC
CSAIAGGSYEQYF
>TRBV7-9|TRBJ2-3|-|-
TGTGCCAGCAGCTCAGGACAGACAGATACGCAGTATTTT
CASSSGQTDTQYF
>TRBV30|TRBJ1-1|TRBD1|-
TGTGCCTGGAGTGCAGGGGGGGTCGACACTGAAGCTTTCTTT
CAWSAGGVDTEAFF
>TRBV28|TRBJ2-7|TRBD1|once
TGTGCCAGCAGTTTATTCGGGACAGGGGGCGAGCAGTACTTC
CASSLFGTGGEQYF
>TRBV10-1|TRBJ1-2|-|-
TGCGCCAGCAGTAGCGGGGCGAGCGACTATGGCTACACCTTC
CASSSGASDYGYTF
>TRBV28|TRBJ1-2|-|-
TGTGCCAGCAGTTTCCCCACGGGGGGATACTATGGCTACACCTTC
CASSFPTGGYYGYTF
>TRBV29-1|TRBJ1-1|-|-
TGCAGCGTCGCCGTCCGCACGGGGACTGAAGCTTTCTTT
CSVAVRTGTEAFF
>TRBV6-2/TRBV6-3|TRBJ2-1|-|-
TGTGCCAGCACCCCGCAGGGACTTAGATTCTACAATGAGCAGTTCTTC
CASTPQGLRFYNEQFF
>TRBV3-1|TRBJ2-5|-|-
TGTGCCAGCAGCCAAGGGTACGGCCAAGAGACCCAGTACTTC
CASSQGYGQETQYF
>TRBV11-2|TRBJ1-4|-|-
TGTGCCAGCAGCCCTCGGCGGGGGGATGAAAAACTGTTTTTT
CASSPRRGDEKLFF
>TRBV25-1|TRBJ2-2|-|-
TGTGCCAGCAGTGAAAACAGAGGGGAGCTGTTTTTT
CASSENRGELFF
>TRBV29-1|TRBJ2-3|-|-
TGCAGCGTCACATACGGGGCAGATACGCAGTATTTT
CSVTYGADTQYF
>TRBV3-1|TRBJ2-5|-|-
TGTGCCAGCAGCCTCGGTATAAACGTTGGAGAGACCCAGTACTTC
CASSLGINVGETQYF
>TRBV24-1|TRBJ2-2|TRBD1|-
TGTGCCACTAAACAGGGGGACGGCACCGGGGAGCTGTTTTTT
CATKQGDGTGELFF
>TRBV7-2|TRBJ2-7|TRBD2|-
TGTGCCAGCAAAGCTAGCGGGAGGGTAGGCGAGCAGTACTTC
CASKASGRVGEQYF
>TRBV6-5|TRBJ2-7|-|-
TGTGCCAGCAGTTACTCGAGAGCCGGCAACTACGAGCAGTACTTC
CASSYSRAGNYEQYF